These T cell receptor beta chains were read from a single sample in a study of Graves' ophthalmopathy and Graves' hyperthyroidism. Each CDR3 protein is one row after TCRdb ran MiXCR on the multiplex PCR reads. The sample lists about 620,000 distinct CDR3 sequences; approximately 22% were seen once. The sequenced material came from peripheral blood. These receptors were obtained from a woman between 18 and 29 years old with stable Graves' hyperthyroidism. Some clones in this sample may be carry-over from other donors' samples. CDR3s include the opening cysteine and the closing phenylalanine or tryptophan. The D gene is left open where the match is weak. Clone size appears in some rows only: once, few, many, or a class for an expanded clone.

CDR3: CASRRLAGGLYEQYF
DNA: TGTGCCAGCAGACGACTAGCGGGGGGGCTCTACGAGCAGTACTTC
J: TRBJ2-7
D: TRBD2
size: many
V: TRBV6-1

CDR3: CASSDIRTALEAFF
DNA: TGTGCCAGCAGCGATATACGGACAGCCCTTGAAGCTTTCTTT
J: TRBJ1-1
D: -
size: many
V: TRBV6-1

CDR3: CASSFAGEGSPLHF
DNA: TGTGCCAGCAGTTTTGCAGGGGAAGGGTCACCCCTCCACTTT
J: TRBJ1-6
D: -
size: -
V: TRBV27

CDR3: CAATPGQGTTGELFF
DNA: TGTGCCGCGACACCGGGACAGGGGACCACCGGGGAGCTGTTTTTT
J: TRBJ2-2
D: TRBD1
size: many
V: TRBV2

CDR3: CASSSDTTYEQYF
DNA: TGTGCCAGCAGCTCGGACACCACCTACGAGCAGTACTTC
J: TRBJ2-7
D: -
size: many
V: TRBV7-2

CDR3: CASSPKGEKETQYF
DNA: TGCGCCAGCAGCCCCAAGGGGGAAAAGGAGACCCAGTACTTC
J: TRBJ2-5
D: -
size: -
V: TRBV4-1

CDR3: CASSGRTGATEAFF
DNA: TGTGCCAGCAGTGGGAGGACAGGGGCGACTGAAGCTTTCTTT
J: TRBJ1-1
D: TRBD1
size: many
V: TRBV12-3/TRBV12-4

CDR3: CASSARGPPVNQPQHF
DNA: TGTGCCAGCAGTGCTAGGGGACCGCCGGTTAATCAGCCCCAGCATTTT
J: TRBJ1-5
D: -
size: few
V: TRBV6-1

CDR3: CASSLGRSGYTF
DNA: TGTGCCAGCAGTCTCGGACGGAGTGGCTACACCTTC
J: TRBJ1-2
D: -
size: few
V: TRBV28

CDR3: CSAGQSYEQYF
DNA: TGCAGTGCTGGACAGTCCTACGAGCAGTACTTC
J: TRBJ2-7
D: -
size: few
V: TRBV20-1

CDR3: CASRREGSYTGELFF
DNA: TGTGCCAGCAGACGTGAGGGATCATACACCGGGGAGCTGTTTTTT
J: TRBJ2-2
D: -
size: many
V: TRBV6-1

CDR3: CASKRGDFNSPLHF
DNA: TGTGCCAGTAAGAGGGGGGATTTTAATTCACCCCTCCACTTT
J: TRBJ1-6
D: -
size: few
V: TRBV6-1

CDR3: CASSLVPGQAVGNQPQHF
DNA: TGTGCCAGCAGTTTAGTCCCGGGACAGGCTGTGGGCAATCAGCCCCAGCATTTT
J: TRBJ1-5
D: TRBD1
size: many
V: TRBV28

CDR3: CATSDFGGPFRETQYF
DNA: TGTGCCACCAGTGATTTCGGGGGGCCGTTTAGGGAGACCCAGTACTTC
J: TRBJ2-5
D: -
size: -
V: TRBV24-1

CDR3: CASSLRAGTGSYEQYF
DNA: TGTGCCAGCAGCTTAAGGGCAGGCACAGGCTCCTACGAGCAGTACTTC
J: TRBJ2-7
D: -
size: many
V: TRBV11-1

CDR3: CASAPKQLVAPFATF
DNA: TGTGCCAGCGCACCAAAACAGCTTGTGGCCCCGTTTGCCACCTTC
J: TRBJ1-2
D: -
size: many
V: TRBV6-1

CDR3: CASNARTGQNSPLHF
DNA: TGTGCCAGCAATGCTAGGACAGGGCAAAATTCACCCCTCCACTTT
J: TRBJ1-6
D: TRBD1
size: -
V: TRBV2

CDR3: CASSLIQGSTEAFF
DNA: TGTGCCAGCAGCCTAATACAGGGATCCACTGAAGCTTTCTTT
J: TRBJ1-1
D: -
size: -
V: TRBV12-3/TRBV12-4

CDR3: CASSYSGLADSLYEQYF
DNA: TGTGCCAGCAGTTACTCCGGACTAGCAGATTCTCTCTACGAGCAGTACTTC
J: TRBJ2-7
D: TRBD2
size: -
V: TRBV12-3/TRBV12-4

CDR3: CASSYRGKSYEQYF
DNA: TGTGCCAGCAGTTACAGGGGTAAATCCTACGAGCAGTACTTC
J: TRBJ2-7
D: TRBD1
size: many
V: TRBV7-2